This T cell receptor (beta chain) was documented in a study of T cells after yellow fever vaccination. The germline V and J ends were trimmed by 8 bases and 5 bases, with 15 bases remaining between them. From germline, CDR1 is WSHSY and CDR2 SAAADI. The CDR3 covers 13 residues. Study findings and constraints: Abundant clonotypes from the bulk population could contaminate FACS-sorted repertoires. Among primary-vaccination clones, most reappeared after the booster, at roughly 96% for CD4 and approximately 90% for CD8.

TCR cDNA was made by 5'RACE template switching, adding a universal primer site and UMIs. TCRdb itself ran the 5' RACE reads through MiXCR, one entry per CDR3 protein. Of more than 250,000 distinct CDR3 sequences listed, 6.8% are singletons. This clonotype was seen ten or more times. Its antigen is unidentified. This TCR was recovered from a man aged 18 to 30 who received the YFV17D yellow fever vaccine. The chain links TRBV10-2 to TRBJ2-5; D gene ambiguous. Sequencing used PBMCs, obtained around 45 days after the first yellow fever vaccination. As DNA, the CDR3 is TGCGCCAGCTCGGTTTCAGGCCGGGAGACCCAGTACTTC. Translating gives CASSVSGRETQYF.